This is a list of T cell receptor beta chains from one sample in a study of cytotoxic CD8 clonotypes in ibrutinib-treated CLL. Produced via immunoSEQ multiplex PCR; TCRdb's table is partial and in-frame only. The data show a few hundred thousand clones, 70% to 80% seen once. Sequencing used PBMCs, obtained before ibrutinib treatment. These receptors all come from a human donor with chronic lymphocytic leukemia. The CDR3 runs from the conserved cysteine through the conserved F or W. D genes are given only for firm matches.

d_gene	v_gene	j_gene	CDR3aa	CDR3nt
TRBD1	TRBV6-6	TRBJ2-7	CASSYSGTGFEQYF	TGTGCCAGCAGTTACTCCGGGACAGGGTTCGAGCAGTACTTC
NA	TRBV5-1	TRBJ2-5	CASSLALGETQYF	TGCGCCAGCAGCTTGGCCCTTGGAGAGACCCAGTACTTC
NA	TRBV19	TRBJ2-4	CASSRQNLAKNIQYF	TGTGCCAGTAGTCGGCAGAATCTAGCCAAAAACATTCAGTACTTC
TRBD1	TRBV13	TRBJ2-7	CASRLGQGYTYEQYF	TGTGCCAGCAGACTGGGACAGGGATATACCTACGAGCAGTACTTC
TRBD1	TRBV14	TRBJ1-2	CASSQDQAGGSGYTF	TGTGCCAGCAGCCAAGATCAAGCAGGGGGTTCTGGCTACACCTTC
NA	TRBV19	TRBJ1-1	CASSPRPAESTEAFF	TGTGCCAGTAGTCCTCGCCCGGCAGAGAGCACTGAAGCTTTCTTT
TRBD2	TRBV5-1	TRBJ2-3	CASSLVAGEGTDTQYF	TGCGCCAGCAGCTTGGTCGCGGGAGAAGGCACAGATACGCAGTATTTT
NA	TRBV30	TRBJ1-1	CAWSKGLDTEAFF	TGTGCCTGGAGCAAGGGGCTGGACACTGAAGCTTTCTTT
NA	TRBV10-2	TRBJ2-7	CASRPGSYEQYF	TGCGCCAGCAGACCCGGATCCTACGAGCAGTACTTC
TRBD2	TRBV5-1	TRBJ2-7	CASNSGLAGMAREQYF	TGCGCCAGCAACTCGGGGCTAGCGGGCATGGCCAGGGAGCAGTACTTC